This TCR beta chain was recorded in a study of shared clonotypes between healthy human individuals. Libraries were prepared by immunoSEQ multiplex PCR; TCRdb keeps only in-frame clonotypes and omits some of them. The profile covers about 2 million clones, with about 95% appearing a single time and 0.1% to 0.15% taken by the ten largest. Per germline, CDR1 MNHNS and CDR2 SASEGT. This CDR3 has 15 amino acids. V was shortened by 1 base and J by 6 bases, with 13 bases between the two germline ends. This receptor was taken from a man aged 18 to 30 in good health. This sequence joins TRBV6-1 and TRBJ1-5; perhaps TRBD1 as D (5 bases). Sequenced sample: naive CD4+ T cells sorted from blood. Noted subset: CD45RA+ positively selected. CDR3 bases: TGTGCCAGCAGTGAAGTCGACAGATTTCGTCAGCCCCAGCATTTT. Translating it yields CASSEVDRFRQPQHF.